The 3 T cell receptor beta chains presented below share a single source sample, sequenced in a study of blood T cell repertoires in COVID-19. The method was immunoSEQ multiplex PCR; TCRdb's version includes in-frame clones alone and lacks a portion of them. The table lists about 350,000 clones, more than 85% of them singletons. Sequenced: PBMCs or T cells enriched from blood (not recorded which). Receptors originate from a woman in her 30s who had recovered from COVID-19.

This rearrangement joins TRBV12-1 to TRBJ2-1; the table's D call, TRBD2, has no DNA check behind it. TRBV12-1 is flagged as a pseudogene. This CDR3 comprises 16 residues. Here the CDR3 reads CASIQAGVGLYNEQFF. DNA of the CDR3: TGTGCCAGCATCCAAGCGGGAGTGGGCCTATACAATGAGCAGTTCTTC.

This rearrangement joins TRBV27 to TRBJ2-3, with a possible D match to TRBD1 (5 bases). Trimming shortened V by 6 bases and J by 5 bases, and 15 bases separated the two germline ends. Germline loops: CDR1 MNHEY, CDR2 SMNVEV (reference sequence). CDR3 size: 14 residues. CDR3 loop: CASRRLGAEDTQYF. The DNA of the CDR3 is TGTGCCAGCAGACGTCTAGGGGCAGAAGATACGCAGTATTTT.

The CDR3: CASSVAMGSYGYTF. The CDR3 bases are TGTGCCAGCAGCGTAGCGATGGGCAGCTATGGCTACACCTTC. V gene TRBV9 combines with J gene TRBJ1-2; D gene ambiguous. This CDR3 is 14 amino acids long. Trimming removed 0 bases from V and 4 bases from J, with 10 bases in between. Looked up from germline, CDR1 is SGDLS and CDR2 is YYNGEE.